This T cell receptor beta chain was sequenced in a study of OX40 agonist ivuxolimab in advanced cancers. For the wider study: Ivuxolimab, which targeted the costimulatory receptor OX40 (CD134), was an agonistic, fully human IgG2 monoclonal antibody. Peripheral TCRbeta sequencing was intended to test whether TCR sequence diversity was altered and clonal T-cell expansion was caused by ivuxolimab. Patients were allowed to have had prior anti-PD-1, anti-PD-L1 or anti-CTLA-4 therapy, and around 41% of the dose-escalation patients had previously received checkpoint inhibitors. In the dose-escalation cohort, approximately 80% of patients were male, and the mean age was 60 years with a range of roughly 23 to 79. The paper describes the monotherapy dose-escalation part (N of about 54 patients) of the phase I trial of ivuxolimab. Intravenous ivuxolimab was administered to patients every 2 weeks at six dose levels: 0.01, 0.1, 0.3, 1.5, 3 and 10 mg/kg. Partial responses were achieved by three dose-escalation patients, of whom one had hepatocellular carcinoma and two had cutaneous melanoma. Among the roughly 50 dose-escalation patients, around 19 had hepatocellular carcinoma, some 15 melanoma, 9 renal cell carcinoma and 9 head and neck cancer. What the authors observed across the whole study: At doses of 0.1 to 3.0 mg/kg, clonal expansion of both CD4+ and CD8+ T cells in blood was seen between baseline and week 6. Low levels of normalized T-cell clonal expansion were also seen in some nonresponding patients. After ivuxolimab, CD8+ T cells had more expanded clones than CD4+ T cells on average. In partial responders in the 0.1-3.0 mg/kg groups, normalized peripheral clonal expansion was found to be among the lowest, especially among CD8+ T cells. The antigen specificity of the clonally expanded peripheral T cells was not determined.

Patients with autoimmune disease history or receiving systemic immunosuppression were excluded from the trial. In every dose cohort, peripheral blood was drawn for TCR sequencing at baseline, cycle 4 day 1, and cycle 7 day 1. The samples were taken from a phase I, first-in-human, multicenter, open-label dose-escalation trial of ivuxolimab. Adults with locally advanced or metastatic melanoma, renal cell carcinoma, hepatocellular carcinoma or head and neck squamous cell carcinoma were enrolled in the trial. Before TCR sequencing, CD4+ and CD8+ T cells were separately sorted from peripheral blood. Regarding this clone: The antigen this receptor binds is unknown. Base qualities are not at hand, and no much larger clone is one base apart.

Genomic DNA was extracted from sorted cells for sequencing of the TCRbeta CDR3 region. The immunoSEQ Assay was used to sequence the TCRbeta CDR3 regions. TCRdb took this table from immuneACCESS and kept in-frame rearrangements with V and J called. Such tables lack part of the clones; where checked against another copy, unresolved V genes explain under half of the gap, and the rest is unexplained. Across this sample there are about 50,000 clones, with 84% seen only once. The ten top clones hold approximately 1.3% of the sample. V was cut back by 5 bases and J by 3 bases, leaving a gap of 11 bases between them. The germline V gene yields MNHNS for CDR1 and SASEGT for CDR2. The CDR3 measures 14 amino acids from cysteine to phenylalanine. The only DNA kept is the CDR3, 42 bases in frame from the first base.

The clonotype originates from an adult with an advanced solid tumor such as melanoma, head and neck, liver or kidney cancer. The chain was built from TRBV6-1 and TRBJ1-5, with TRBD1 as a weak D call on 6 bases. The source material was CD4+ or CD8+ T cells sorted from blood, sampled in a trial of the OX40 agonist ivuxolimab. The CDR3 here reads CASSTGLYNQPQHF. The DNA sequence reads TGTGCCAGCAGTACAGGGTTGTACAATCAGCCCCAGCATTTT.